These 14 T cell receptor beta chains share one sample of origin, sequenced in a study of tissue T cells after allogeneic stem cell transplantation. The time point is: mouse harvest day 14 after allogeneic transplant. Tail vein injection delivered 10^7 T-cell-depleted bone marrow cells and 10^6 splenic CD5+ T cells. Some clones are missing from TCRdb's copy, which holds only in-frame ones; the method was immunoSEQ multiplex PCR. Of about 6,800 clones detected, approximately 34% appear once; the ten largest clones hold almost 6.5%. Sequenced material: skin. These receptors were collected from a female BALB/c mouse given C57BL/6 T cells with graft-versus-host disease after an allogeneic hematopoietic cell transplant.

By proportion, this clone is medium-sized. Mouse gene names apply. Coverage ceases 1 residue before the CDR3 finishes, and the germline J gene fills in the end. The V and J genes are TRBV26 and TRBJ1-3, with D tentatively TRBD1 (5 bases). CDR1 and CDR2 (germline): KGHPV, FQNQEV (reference sequence). The CDR3 runs to 13 residues. Trimming left V 3 bases short and J 3 bases short, with 6 bases between. The DNA read from the CDR3 is TGTGCCAGCAGTCTCAGGGTTGGAAATACGCTCTAT. Translating gives CASSLRVGNTLY. The full CDR3 sequence reads CASSLRVGNTLYF.

As concerns this clone: The genes are named according to mouse. The CDR3 end falls 1 residue outside the read, so it is completed with the germline J gene. This chain connects TRBV31 to TRBJ2-4, with 9 bases identical to TRBD2. Germline CDR1 GKSSPN, CDR2 SITVG. This CDR3 contains 15 residues. Trimming removed 1 base from V and 0 bases from J; junction bases left unmatched: 2. The CDR3 region is CAWSRGLGSQNTLYF. The sequenced CDR3 bases are TGTGCCTGGAGTCGGGGACTGGGAAGTCAAAACACCTTGTAC.

In this sample, this clone turned up once. Given a much more abundant clone one base away, this may be a read error. Genes and germline are mouse. The read stops 1 residue short of the end of the CDR3; the missing end is completed from the germline J gene. The chain combines TRBV26 with TRBJ2-3, with D maybe TRBD1 (6 bases). The germline V and J ends were trimmed by 4 bases and 0 bases, with 8 bases remaining between them. The germline CDR1 and CDR2 sequences are KGHPV and FQNQEV (reference sequence). The CDR3 loop spans 14 amino acids. This CDR3 reads CASSRTASAETLYF. The CDR3 bases that were read are TGTGCCAGCAGTCGGACAGCTAGTGCAGAAACGCTGTAT. Full variable domain (rest looked up from reference TRBV26 and TRBJ2-3): NSKVIQTPRYLVKGQGQKAKMRCIPEKGHPVVFWYQQNKNNEFKFLINFQNQEVLQQIDMTEKRFSAECPSNSPCSLEIQSSEAGDSALYLCASSRTASAETLYFGSGTRLTVL.

This clone was recorded a few times. Each gene name is a mouse one. The sequenced fragment ends 1 residue before the CDR3 boundary, so the rest is inferred from the germline J gene. This chain connects TRBV26 to TRBJ2-2; TRBD1 might be the D (6 bases). Germline V gene data show CDR1 as KGHPV and CDR2 as FQNQEV (reference sequence). Between the trimmed V and J ends, which lost 4 bases and 0 bases, there was a span of 12 bases. This CDR3 spans 16 amino acids. Incomplete CDR3 DNA: TGTGCCAGCAGTCCCCCGGGACAATCAAACACCGGGCAGCTCTAC. Translation gives CASSPPGQSNTGQLY. From start to end, the CDR3 is CASSPPGQSNTGQLYF.

A word on this clone: Mouse names are used for the genes. The read comes to an end 1 residue before the CDR3 does, leaving the germline J gene to fill in the end. This chain joins TRBV17 and TRBJ2-4, with no clear D. Trimming took off 3 bases at V and 0 bases at J, with 7 bases between the two ends. The V gene's germline CDR1 is MNHDT and CDR2 YYDKIL. CDR3 length equals 14 residues. The CDR3 is CASSSGGSQNTLYF. CDR3 DNA (partial): TGTGCTAGCAGTAGTGGTGGCAGTCAAAACACCTTGTAC.

In the case of this clone: Gene labels here are mouse ones. The CDR3 goes on 1 residue after the read ends, and that part is filled in from the germline J gene. The chain employs TRBV14 and TRBJ2-2, with 8 bases fitting TRBD2. Germline trimming cut 4 bases from V and 0 bases from J; bases unmatched to any gene: 2. The CDR3 loop spans 15 amino acids. CDR1 and CDR2 (germline): SGHDT, FRDEAV. The covered CDR3 bases are TGTGCCAGCAGTCGACTGGGGTCAAACACCGGGCAGCTCTAC. It translates to CASSRLGSNTGQLY. The CDR3 in full is CASSRLGSNTGQLYF.

This clone is medium-sized within its sample. Genes and germline are mouse. Coverage ceases 1 residue before the CDR3 finishes, and the germline J gene fills in the end. V gene TRBV26 combines with J gene TRBJ1-5; possibly TRBD1 for D (6 bases). V lost 4 bases to trimming and J lost 6 bases, with 10 bases between them. CDR1 is KGHPV, CDR2 FQNQEV, per germline (reference sequence). This CDR3 is built from 13 residues. The CDR3 is CASSPRDIQAPLF. CDR3 DNA (partial): TGTGCCAGCAGTCCACGGGACATCCAGGCTCCGCTT. Complete variable domain (other parts from reference TRBV26 and TRBJ1-5): NSKVIQTPRYLVKGQGQKAKMRCIPEKGHPVVFWYQQNKNNEFKFLINFQNQEVLQQIDMTEKRFSAECPSNSPCSLEIQSSEAGDSALYLCASSPRDIQAPLFGEGTRLSVL.

Concerning this clone itself: Gene names follow the mouse nomenclature. The CDR3 end is not reached by the read, which stops 1 residue before it; the germline J gene fills it in. The chain is built from TRBV14 and TRBJ2-7, with 10 bases fitting TRBD2. The V and J ends lost 4 bases and 9 bases, in that order; junction bases with no gene match: 10. This CDR3 spans 14 amino acids. The V gene's germline CDR1 is SGHDT and CDR2 FRDEAV. The CDR3: CASSPTGGSLGQYF. The sequenced part of the CDR3 DNA is TGTGCCAGCAGTCCGACTGGGGGGTCTTTGGGACAGTAC.

For this clone: The listed genes are named as in mouse. The observed sequence ends 1 residue before the CDR3 terminus, with the missing tail filled in from the germline J gene. This chain joins TRBV26 and TRBJ2-4, with D tentatively TRBD2 (6 bases). Trimming took 6 bases from V and 6 from J, leaving 7 bases between them. CDR3 size: 11 residues. From germline, CDR1 is KGHPV and CDR2 FQNQEV (reference sequence). The CDR3 bases that were read are TGTGCCAGCAGCGGACTGAACACCTTGTAC. Residues: CASSGLNTLY. The full CDR3 protein reads CASSGLNTLYF. Using reference TRBV26 and TRBJ2-4 for the parts outside the CDR3, the full variable domain is NSKVIQTPRYLVKGQGQKAKMRCIPEKGHPVVFWYQQNKNNEFKFLINFQNQEVLQQIDMTEKRFSAECPSNSPCSLEIQSSEAGDSALYLCASSGLNTLYFGAGTRLSVL.

A remark on this clone: Mouse names are used for the genes. The CDR3 is cut off 1 residue early in the read; its end comes from the germline J gene. The V and J genes are TRBV23 and TRBJ2-7; TRBD1 reflects the table's D call only, with no check against the DNA. The CDR3 totals 13 residues. Germline V gene lookup returns CDR1 KGHTA and CDR2 FQNQQP. The CDR3 reads CSSSQSSSYEQYF. CDR3 DNA (partial): TGCTCCAGCAGTCAATCAAGCTCCTATGAACAGTAC.

This clone is medium-sized in the sample. Any gene name here is a mouse gene name. The read gets to within 1 residue of the CDR3 end, and the germline J gene fills in the rest. This chain connects TRBV5 to TRBJ2-1; D call uncertain. CDR1 and CDR2 (germline): LGHNA, YNLKQL (reference sequence). V lost 2 bases to trimming and J lost 5 bases, with 1 base between them. The length of the CDR3 is 11 residues. The DNA read from the CDR3 is TGTGCCAGCAGCCAAAATGCTGAGCAGTTC. Its protein product is CASSQNAEQF. The complete CDR3 protein is CASSQNAEQFF.

Note on this clone: Genes and germline are mouse. Coverage ceases 1 residue before the CDR3 finishes, and the germline J gene fills in the end. J is TRBJ2-1 and V is TRBV23. This CDR3 is 13 amino acids long. Germline lookup yields CDR1 KGHTA and CDR2 FQNQQP. The CDR3 bases that were read are TGCTCCAGCAGTCAACCGGACTATGCTGAGCAGTTC. Its translation: CSSSQPDYAEQF. Given in full, the CDR3 is CSSSQPDYAEQFF.

This clone was counted only a few times. The listed genes are named as in mouse. The read gets to within 1 residue of the CDR3 end, and the germline J gene fills in the rest. This chain uses TRBV12-2 with TRBJ2-7; D is ambiguous. The CDR3 has 11 residues. Looked up from germline, CDR1 is SGHLS and CDR2 is HYDKME. V lost 0 bases to trimming and J lost 3 bases, with 2 bases between them. The CDR3 sequence: CASSLDYEQYF. Incomplete CDR3 DNA: TGTGCCAGCTCTCTCGACTATGAACAGTAC. Full variable domain (outside the CDR3, taken from reference TRBV12-2 and TRBJ2-7): NSGVVQSPRYIIKGKGERSILKCIPISGHLSVAWYQQTQGQELKFFIQHYDKMERDKGNLPSRFSVQQFDDYHSEMNMSALELEDSAVYFCASSLDYEQYFGPGTRLTVL.

Remarks on this clone: The gene symbols are mouse symbols. The CDR3 extends 1 residue past the end of the read, so its final part is completed from the germline J gene. J is TRBJ2-5 and V is TRBV26; possibly TRBD1 for D (7 bases). Trimming stripped 4 bases from V and 3 bases from J, with 8 bases between. Germline V gene sequence: CDR1 KGHPV, CDR2 FQNQEV (reference sequence). The CDR3 runs 13 residues. The sequenced CDR3 bases are TGTGCCAGCAGTCCAGGGGGGCAAGACACCCAGTAC. Translating gives CASSPGGQDTQY. The CDR3, in full, reads CASSPGGQDTQYF.